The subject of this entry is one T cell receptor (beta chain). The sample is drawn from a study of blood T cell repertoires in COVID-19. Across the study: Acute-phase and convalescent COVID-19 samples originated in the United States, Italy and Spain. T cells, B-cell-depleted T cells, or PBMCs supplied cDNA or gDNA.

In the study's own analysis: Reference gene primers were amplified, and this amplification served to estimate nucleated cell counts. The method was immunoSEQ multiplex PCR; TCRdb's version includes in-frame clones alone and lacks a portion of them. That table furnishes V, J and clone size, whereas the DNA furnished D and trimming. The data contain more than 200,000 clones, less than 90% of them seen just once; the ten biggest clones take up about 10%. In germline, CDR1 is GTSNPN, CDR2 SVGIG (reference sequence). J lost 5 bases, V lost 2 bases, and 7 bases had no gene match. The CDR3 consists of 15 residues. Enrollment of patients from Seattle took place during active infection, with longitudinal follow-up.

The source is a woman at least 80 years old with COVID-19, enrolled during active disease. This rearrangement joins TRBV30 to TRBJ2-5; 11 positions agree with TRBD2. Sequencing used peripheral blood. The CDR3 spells CAWSILAGVLETQYF. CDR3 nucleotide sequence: TGTGCCTGGAGTATACTAGCGGGGGTTTTGGAGACCCAGTACTTC.